This TCR beta chain was retrieved from a study of T cells expressing NK-cell markers. Whole-study context: Repertoires of TCR beta were obtained from T cells sorted as CD3+CD56+NKG2C+, CD3+CD56+NKG2C- and CD3+CD56-NKG2C+.

Notes on the study in general: A handful of donors showed these clonotypes also leading the CD3+CD56-NKG2C+ fraction. Nothing established the HCMV specificity of expanded NKG2C+ T cell clones.

Researchers built TCR beta cDNA using 5'RACE template switching with UMIs. TCRdb re-called the 5' RACE reads; every CDR3 protein appears as one record, without DNA. The table for this sample gives 200,000 to 300,000 distinct CDR3 sequences. In the case of this clonotype: The antigen is not known.

This TCR was sampled from a woman between 18 and 70 years old in good health. Sequenced sample: blood T cells: a sorted CD56 or NKG2C T cell subset, CD4+ or CD8+ T cells, or bulk PBMC T cells (not recorded which).

The CDR3 is CATAGKLTETQYF. The V call is TRBV12-3 or TRBV12-4, the J call TRBJ2-5; the TCRdb call, TRBD2, lacks DNA for checking. This CDR3 region has 13 residues.